This TCR beta chain stems from a study of T-cell memory formation after mild COVID-19. Overall study: TCR clustering was largely donor specific. Study-level results: Within pre-infection memory, some responding clones were found, suggesting cross-reactive memory joined. CD4+ contracting clones lay mainly in CM and EM, CD8+ ones in EMRA.

The TCR alpha and TCR beta cDNA libraries, bearing sample barcodes and UMIs, were generated by 5'RACE using constant-segment primers. In TCRdb, the 5' RACE reads were re-called with MiXCR into one record per CDR3 protein. Among roughly 180,000 distinct CDR3 sequences, roughly 12% were seen once, and the ten largest hold 3% to 4%. The CDR3 covers 16 residues. The germline V gene encodes CDR1 KGHDR and CDR2 SFDVKD. J lost 4 bases, V lost 3 bases, and 7 bases had no gene match. Notes on this clonotype: The antigen is unknown.

Sequenced: PBMCs or a T cell subset sorted from them (not recorded which). The chain employs TRBV24-1 and TRBJ1-2; 10 bases are a match to TRBD1. This clonotype was obtained from a man aged 18 to 29 who had mild COVID-19 (a few samples of this study predate the infection). Cell type and time point are not known. The CDR3 spells CATSDAWTGGTYGYTF. Written as DNA, the CDR3 is TGTGCCACCAGTGATGCCTGGACAGGGGGAACCTATGGCTACACCTTC.